This T cell receptor (beta chain) comes out of a study of STAT3 mutations in large granular lymphocyte leukemia. The germline CDR1 and CDR2 sequences are LNHNV and YYDKDF (reference sequence). CDR3 length equals 14 residues. Trimming removed 3 bases at V and 2 bases at J, with 8 bases between. On this clone: The target antigen is unknown.

Each sample's TCRbeta library yielded on average about 40,773 productive templates. Measured with immunoSEQ multiplex PCR; TCRdb has only the in-frame clones, and not every one. This table holds some 31,000 clones, about 86% found once. Findings of the study overall: Variable sampling intervals and differing treatment regimens complicated linking therapy response to TCR clonal burden changes. All newly emerging clones after therapy were STAT3 wild type. Persisting codominant clonotypes may have hidden a small pathogenic clone. At least one immunodominant TCR beta clonotype appeared in every T-cell large granular lymphocyte leukemia patient.

Sample: peripheral blood mononuclear cells. V gene TRBV15 combines with J gene TRBJ1-5; possibly TRBD1 for D (5 bases). The clonotype comes from a man in his sixties with T-cell large granular lymphocyte leukemia. Some clones in this sample may be carry-over from other donors' samples. The CDR3 DNA reads as TGTGCCACCAGCAGCCAGGGACGCAATCAGCCCCAGCATTTT. Translated, it gives CATSSQGRNQPQHF.